This T cell receptor beta chain was documented in a study of blood T cell repertoires in COVID-19. Study-level background: Nucleic acid was either cDNA or gDNA, and it came from T cells, B-cell-depleted T cells, or PBMCs.

The authors' processing: Estimated nucleated cell counts came from reference gene primer amplification. Assay used: immunoSEQ multiplex PCR; TCRdb lists only in-frame clones, some missing. The V and J calls and clone size come from that table; D and trimming were worked out from the DNA. The top ten hold 1.5% to 2% of the sample, which has over 200,000 clones, over 75% seen once. This CDR3 contains 15 residues. Germline loops: CDR1 LNHDA, CDR2 SQIVND (reference sequence). The V gene end was trimmed by 6 bases and the J gene end by 4 bases; junction bases not matched to a gene: 6. The chain joins TRBV19 to TRBJ1-1; TRBD1 matches 12 bases. The clonotype was recovered from a man aged 40-49 years with active or convalescent COVID-19. Sequenced input: peripheral blood. The DNA for the CDR3 is TGTGCCAGTAGGAGGGACAGGGGGCACGGCACTGAAGCTTTCTTT. Translated: CASRRDRGHGTEAFF.